This T cell receptor (beta chain) was found in a study of T cell responses to AZD1222 COVID-19 vaccine. General study findings and limits: Vaccine-related CD4 TCRs covered spike, predominating at 160-218 and 743-854.

Concerning this clone itself: Its antigen is undetermined.

Here immunoSEQ multiplex PCR was the method, and the copy in TCRdb shows in-frame clones only, minus some. The sample lists 100,000 to 130,000 clones; 70% to 90% were seen once. Germline assignment: CDR1 KGHSH and CDR2 LQKENI. Losses at the gene ends were 3 bases for V and 10 bases for J; bases not matched to a gene: 7. This CDR3 has 13 residues. The chain carries TRBV18 and TRBJ2-7; 9 bases are shared with TRBD1. The sequences come from peripheral blood, collected on day 0 of AZD1222 vaccination. The clonotype was recovered from an adult in good health. The CDR3 region is CASSPITGGDQYF. Written as DNA, the CDR3 is TGTGCCAGCTCACCGATTACAGGGGGCGATCAGTACTTC.